This T cell receptor (beta chain) was identified during a study of metastatic and nonmetastatic thyroid tumors. This clone was recorded at least ten times. All patients were treatment-naive before thyroid surgery. V gave up 6 bases and J gave up 6 bases, with 10 bases separating them. Germline-derived CDR1 and CDR2 are SQVTM and ANQGSEA. CDR3 length: 11 amino acids. MiXCR reprocessed the PCR reads for TCRdb. Of 37,000 or so clones in the sample, about 16% are singletons; the top ten hold 3% to 4%. Sample: blood. This chain connects TRBV29-1 to TRBJ2-3; D remains unclear. The TCR sequence derives from a female donor with papillary thyroid cancer or a benign thyroid nodule (not recorded which). Some clones in this sample may be carry-over from other donors' samples. The CDR3 bases are TGCAGCGTAGAGAAGACGGATACGCAGTATTTT. This sequence encodes CSVEKTDTQYF.